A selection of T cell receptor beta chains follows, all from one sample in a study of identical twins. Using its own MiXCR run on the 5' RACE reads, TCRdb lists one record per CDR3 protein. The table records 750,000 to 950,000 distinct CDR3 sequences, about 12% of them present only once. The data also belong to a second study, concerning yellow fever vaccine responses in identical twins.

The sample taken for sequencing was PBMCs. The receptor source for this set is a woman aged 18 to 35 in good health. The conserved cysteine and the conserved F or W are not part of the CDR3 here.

ATSRDRIAGTNNEQF,TRBV15,TRBJ2-1
SATTRDNTDTQY,TRBV20-1,TRBJ2-3
ASRTKWDQPQH,TRBV2,TRBJ1-5
AISESGTGGYEQY,TRBV10-3,TRBJ2-7
ASSQDPGGAYNEQF,TRBV4-1,TRBJ2-1
SAGDGGNTIY,TRBV20-1,TRBJ1-3
ASSPNRLAGEETQY,TRBV12-3/TRBV12-4,TRBJ2-5
ASSQDLARGTPDTQY,TRBV4-2,TRBJ2-3
ASSFGQIQAF,TRBV12-3/TRBV12-4,TRBJ1-1
ARESVMNTEAF,TRBV2,TRBJ1-1
ASSQTSGELF,TRBV12-3/TRBV12-4,TRBJ2-2
ASSPLQPLRQETQY,TRBV5-1,TRBJ2-5
ASSFDDSPPKNIQY,TRBV28,TRBJ2-4
ASSSVKLGSPLH,TRBV6-5,TRBJ1-6
ASSYLGGTNYNEQF,TRBV6-2/TRBV6-3,TRBJ2-1
ATSRAPLETQY,TRBV15,TRBJ2-5
SARAGTYNSPLH,TRBV20-1,TRBJ1-6
SGTGNSGGEQF,TRBV29-1,TRBJ2-1
SARVLVLQETQY,TRBV20-1,TRBJ2-5
ASSFSQTNTEAF,TRBV6-5,TRBJ1-1
ATGLAGAAQY,TRBV12-3/TRBV12-4,TRBJ2-7
ASSQDRFLGGYT,TRBV14,TRBJ1-2
ASSFQHRGETQY,TRBV5-1,TRBJ2-5
ASGTSNEQF,TRBV6-5,TRBJ2-1
SASKTSGGAWAF,TRBV20-1,TRBJ1-1
ASSQEGMVAGVMY,TRBV4-2,TRBJ2-7
SVETAGYTGELF,TRBV29-1,TRBJ2-2
ASSTRGEYGQY,TRBV7-2,TRBJ2-3
SARPGTRETQY,TRBV20-1,TRBJ2-5
ASRMGAKNIQY,TRBV12-3/TRBV12-4,TRBJ2-4
SGVATGAWADTQY,TRBV20-1,TRBJ2-3
ASSTGPRTSGRVNEQF,TRBV4-1,TRBJ2-1